These 30 T cell receptor beta chains originate from one sample sequenced in a study of Ad26.COV2.S vaccination and SARS-CoV-2 variants. Sequenced by immunoSEQ multiplex PCR; TCRdb stores in-frame clones only, minus some. The sample carries roughly 450,000 clones, about 93% recorded once. Treatment described: roughly 19 received Ad26.COV2.S at low or high dose, single or two shots; about five received placebo; per-sample allocation not given. Samples came from day 63 after the first vaccine or placebo injection. The sequences come from peripheral blood, collected in a trial of Ad26.COV2.S vaccine versus placebo. These receptor sequences come from a person aged 18-65 years who received the Ad26.COV2.S COVID-19 vaccine or a placebo.

The V and J genes are TRBV11-3 and TRBJ2-2, with 9 bases identical to TRBD2. The junction had 3 bases not matched to a gene; V was cut back by 5 bases and J by 2 bases. The germline V gene has CDR1 SGHNT and CDR2 YENEEA. The CDR3 length is 15 residues. The CDR3 nucleotides read TGTGCCAGCAGCCCCGGGACTAGCAACACCGGGGAGCTGTTTTTT. Its translation is CASSPGTSNTGELFF.

J is TRBJ1-6 and V is TRBV11-3; possible D gene TRBD1, 6 bases. The length of the CDR3 is 13 residues. The V gene lost 5 bases and the J gene lost 7 bases, with 9 bases spanning the gap. The germline CDR1 and CDR2 sequences are SGHNT and YENEEA. In DNA form, the CDR3 reads TGTGCCAGCAGCGCCACAGGGAATTCACCCCTCCACTTT. Its translation: CASSATGNSPLHF.

This clone was picked up a small number of times. This chain links TRBV5-4 with TRBJ1-1; 8 bases align to TRBD1. J gave up 8 bases and V 3 bases, and 12 bases lay outside the gene matches. CDR1 and CDR2 (germline): SGHNT, YYREEE (reference sequence). The CDR3 has 15 amino acids. CDR3 sequence (DNA): TGTGCCAGCAGCTCTGCGGACAGGGCCATGACGGAAGCTTTCTTT. It encodes CASSSADRAMTEAFF.

The chain joins TRBV6-2 or TRBV6-3 to TRBJ2-1, with TRBD1 as a possible D gene (6 bases). CDR1 is MNHEY and CDR2 is SVGEGT in the germline V gene. V lost 6 bases and J 2 bases, leaving 11 bases between the germline ends. CDR3 length: 14 residues. The CDR3 here is CASSPGQTYNEQFF. In DNA form, the CDR3 reads TGTGCCAGCAGCCCTGGACAGACCTACAATGAGCAGTTCTTC.

DNA for the CDR3: TGTGCCAGCAGTGAACTTGGTTACACTGAAGCTTTCTTT. As protein: CASSELGYTEAFF. V and J are TRBV6-1 and TRBJ1-1; D call uncertain. The CDR3 has 13 residues. Trimming took off 2 bases at V and 3 bases at J, with 7 bases between the two ends. Germline CDR1 is MNHNS and CDR2 is SASEGT.

The chain has TRBV11-3 and TRBJ1-1, with TRBD1 as a possible D gene (5 bases). The CDR3 sequence is 12 residues long. Germline CDR1 reads SGHNT; CDR2 reads YENEEA. V was cut by 4 bases and J by 11 bases, with 14 bases left in between. CDR3 amino acids: CASSSGLGEAFF. The CDR3 region has the DNA TGTGCCAGCAGCTCTGGGCTAGGGGAGGCTTTCTTT.

This clone was observed a few times. J is TRBJ2-6 and V is TRBV7-6, with D perhaps matching TRBD1 (6 bases). Trimming removed 7 bases from V and 1 base from J, with 20 bases in between. This CDR3 region has 18 residues. Germline CDR1 is SGHVS and CDR2 is FNYEAQ. CDR3: CASTPGHLINSGANVLTF. The CDR3 bases are TGTGCCAGCACCCCGGGACACCTGATAAATTCTGGGGCCAACGTCCTGACTTTC.

The rearrangement links TRBV7-8 to TRBJ2-5; D remains ambiguous. V dropped 0 bases and J dropped 6 bases, with 20 bases sitting between them. This CDR3 has 17 residues. CDR1 and CDR2 (germline): SGHVS, FQNEAQ. The CDR3 nucleotides are TGTGCCAGCAGCTTAGCAGGAGATCCGAGAGGTGGGAAGACCCAGTACTTC. Protein product: CASSLAGDPRGGKTQYF.

V is TRBV18 and J is TRBJ1-3; D perhaps matches TRBD1 (5 bases). The CDR3 extends over 16 amino acids. Germline lookup yields CDR1 KGHSH and CDR2 LQKENI. V was cut by 5 bases and J by 4 bases, with 18 bases left in between. CDR3 sequence (DNA): TGTGCCAGCTCAAACTCCATCAGGGAGTCCGGAAACACCATATATTTT. This encodes CASSNSIRESGNTIYF. Based on the CDR3 plus reference TRBV18 and TRBJ1-3, the full variable domain is NAGVMQNPRHLVRRRGQEARLRCSPMKGHSHVYWYRQLPEEGLKFMVYLQKENIIDESGMPKERFSAEFPKEGPSILRIQQVVRGDSAAYFCASSNSIRESGNTIYFGEGSWLTVV.

This sequence joins TRBV5-4 and TRBJ2-3; D ambiguous. Germline CDR1 is SGHNT and CDR2 is YYREEE (reference sequence). Trimming pared 0 bases from V and 5 bases from J, leaving 7 bases between. The CDR3 spans 13 residues. Here the CDR3 DNA reads TGTGCCAGCAGCTTGGAACCCGTAGATACGCAGTATTTT. It codes for CASSLEPVDTQYF. Drawing the rest from reference TRBV5-4 and TRBJ2-3, the complete variable domain is ETGVTQSPTHLIKTRGQQVTLRCSSQSGHNTVSWYQQALGQGPQFIFQYYREEENGRGNFPPRFSGLQFPNYSSELNVNALELDDSALYLCASSLEPVDTQYFGPGTRLTVL.

J is TRBJ2-7 and V is TRBV29-1, with D unclear. Trimming cost V 3 bases and J 3 bases, with 6 bases left between them. The CDR3 is 11 residues long. CDR1 SQVTM and CDR2 ANQGSEA come from the germline V gene. This CDR3 reads CSVEQYYEQYF. In DNA, the CDR3 is TGCAGCGTTGAGCAGTACTACGAGCAGTACTTC.

The rearrangement joins TRBV19 to TRBJ1-4; 7 bases map to TRBD1. The V and J ends lost 8 bases and 6 bases, in that order; junction bases with no gene match: 9. From germline, CDR1 is LNHDA and CDR2 SQIVND (reference sequence). The CDR3 is made up of 14 amino acids. The CDR3 reads CASRPEGADEKLFF. In DNA, the CDR3 is TGTGCCAGTCGCCCGGAGGGGGCGGATGAAAAACTGTTTTTT.

The rearrangement links TRBV19 to TRBJ2-1, with 8 bases lining up with TRBD2. The CDR3 consists of 13 residues. Germline V lookup: CDR1 LNHDA, CDR2 SQIVND (reference sequence). V gave up 5 bases and J gave up 10 bases; unmatched junction bases: 7. In DNA, the CDR3 is TGTGCCAGTAGTTCTGTTCCGGGGGGGGAGCAGTTCTTC. Protein: CASSSVPGGEQFF.

The chain links TRBV11-2 to TRBJ2-1; perhaps TRBD1 as D (5 bases). This CDR3 is 12 amino acids long. Per germline, CDR1 SGHAT and CDR2 FQNNGV. V lost 2 bases and J lost 8, with 7 bases in between. CDR3 in DNA: TGTGCCAGCAGCTTACAGGGTGATGAGCAGTTCTTC. Protein product: CASSLQGDEQFF.

The chain joins TRBV20-1 to TRBJ1-4; D may be TRBD1 (5 bases). Trimming shortened V by 3 bases and J by 8 bases, and 10 bases separated the two germline ends. The CDR3 is 12 amino acids. CDR1 is DFQATT and CDR2 is SNEGSKA in the germline V gene (reference sequence). CDR3 sequence: CSASLGGEKLFF. CDR3 coding DNA: TGCAGTGCTAGTCTGGGGGGAGAAAAACTGTTTTTT.

V and J are TRBV3-1 (or the pseudogene TRBV3-2) and TRBJ2-1; TRBD2 aligns across 9 bases. V lost 1 base and J lost 1; bases outside the gene matches: 8. The CDR3 spans 18 residues. Germline V gives CDR1 LGHDT, CDR2 YNNKEL (reference sequence). The CDR3 region has the DNA TGTGCCAGCAGCCAAGTGACTAGCGGAAAGACTTCCTACAATGAGCAGTTCTTC. This codes for CASSQVTSGKTSYNEQFF.

This CDR3 reads CATPLGVYTEAFF. In DNA form, the CDR3 reads TGCGCCACCCCGCTTGGGGTATACACTGAAGCTTTCTTT. This chain uses TRBV23-1 with TRBJ1-1; no clear D. TRBV23-1 is recorded as an ORF, its role being uncertain. V was pared by 10 bases and J by 3 bases, with 15 bases between. This CDR3 contains 13 residues.

The chain is built from TRBV6-2 or TRBV6-3 and TRBJ2-4, with 9 bases matching TRBD1. The CDR3 length is 18 residues. The ends lost 2 bases at V and 0 bases at J; junction bases unmatched: 8. Per germline, CDR1 MNHEY and CDR2 SVGEGT. The CDR3 DNA sequence: TGTGCCAGCAGTTACCAACACGGACAGGGGCTAGCCAAAAACATTCAGTACTTC. It encodes CASSYQHGQGLAKNIQYF.

This clone appeared a single time. The chain couples TRBV11-1 to TRBJ2-1; 9 bases map to TRBD2. V shed 1 base and J 9 bases; nucleotides not matched to a gene: 10. CDR1 SGHAT and CDR2 FQDESV come from the germline V gene (reference sequence). The CDR3 has 16 amino acids. This CDR3 reads CASSLVWREGTSEQFF. Here the CDR3 DNA reads TGTGCCAGCAGCTTAGTGTGGCGGGAGGGTACGTCTGAGCAGTTCTTC. Filled out from reference TRBV11-1 and TRBJ2-1, the complete variable domain reads EAEVAQSPRYKITEKSQAVAFWCDPISGHATLYWYRQILGQGPELLVQFQDESVVDDSQLPKDRFSAERLKGVDSTLKIQPAELGDSAMYLCASSLVWREGTSEQFFGPGTRLTVL.

The chain joins TRBV5-1 to TRBJ2-7; D gene uncertain. Trimming left V 3 bases short and J 3 bases short, with 13 bases between. Germline V gene lookup returns CDR1 SGHRS and CDR2 YFSETQ. The CDR3 runs 14 residues. CDR3 DNA sequence: TGCGCCAGCAGCTGGTCGGACGGAAACTACGAGCAGTACTTC. It encodes CASSWSDGNYEQYF. The full variable domain, its missing parts supplied by reference TRBV5-1 and TRBJ2-7, is KAGVTQTPRYLIKTRGQQVTLSCSPISGHRSVSWYQQTPGQGLQFLFEYFSETQRNKGNFPGRFSGRQFSNSRSEMNVSTLELGDSALYLCASSWSDGNYEQYFGPGTRLTVT.

This sequence joins TRBV6-9 and TRBJ2-7; no firm D call. V was shortened by 4 bases and J by 3 bases, with 13 bases between the two germline ends. This CDR3 region has 14 residues. The germline gives CDR1 MNHGY, CDR2 SVAAGI. CDR3 DNA sequence: TGTGCCAGCAGTTCTAGGACGGAAAACTACGAGCAGTACTTC. Protein: CASSSRTENYEQYF.

This chain uses TRBV10-3 with TRBJ2-1; TRBD2 agrees at 8 bases. Germline assignment: CDR1 ENHRY and CDR2 SYGVKD. The V gene end was trimmed by 4 bases and the J gene end by 4 bases; junction bases not matched to a gene: 3. This CDR3 is 14 amino acids long. The CDR3 sequence: CAISAGGRYNEQFF. The CDR3 DNA reads TGTGCCATCAGTGCGGGAGGGCGATACAATGAGCAGTTCTTC.

The CDR3 region has the DNA TGTGCCAGCATTGCAGGGGGCGAAAAACTGTTTTTT. Its translation is CASIAGGEKLFF. The gene calls are TRBV28 and TRBJ1-4; 8 nucleotides match TRBD1. The CDR3 runs to 12 residues. CDR1 MDHEN and CDR2 SYDVKM come from the germline V gene. V gave up 7 bases and J gave up 8 bases; unmatched junction bases: 3.

The genes are TRBV14 and TRBJ1-2; unclear D gene. Germline V lookup: CDR1 SGHDN, CDR2 FVKESK. The CDR3 totals 13 residues. V was clipped by 0 bases and J by 2 bases, with 4 bases between them. CDR3: CASSQDINYGYTF. As DNA, the CDR3 is TGTGCCAGCAGCCAAGATATCAACTATGGCTACACCTTC. The entire variable domain, with the rest obtained from reference TRBV14 and TRBJ1-2, is as follows: EAGVTQFPSHSVIEKGQTVTLRCDPISGHDNLYWYRRVMGKEIKFLLHFVKESKQDESGMPNNRFLAERTGGTYSTLKVQPAELEDSGVYFCASSQDINYGYTFGSGTRLTVV.

This chain connects TRBV25-1 to TRBJ2-5; D remains unclear. The CDR3 runs to 13 residues. With 2 bases removed from V and 5 bases from J, the gap between germline ends came to 9 bases. Germline V gene sequence: CDR1 MGHDK, CDR2 SYGVNS. In nucleotides, the CDR3 is TGTGCCAGCAGTGAAGGGGTAGGGGAGACCCAGTACTTC. It yields the protein CASSEGVGETQYF.

V gene TRBV7-2 combines with J gene TRBJ2-3, with 14 positions matching TRBD2. The CDR3 runs to 17 residues. The germline V gene encodes CDR1 SGHTA and CDR2 FQGNSA. With 5 bases clipped from V and 4 bases from J, the junction kept 8 bases outside the gene matches. The chain's CDR3 is CASSQPGLAGASDTQYF. The CDR3 nucleotides are TGTGCCAGCAGCCAACCGGGACTAGCGGGAGCGTCAGATACGCAGTATTTT.

This chain connects TRBV18 to TRBJ2-3, with 13 nucleotides matching TRBD2. This CDR3 has 17 amino acids. V gave up 2 bases and J gave up 5 bases; unmatched junction bases: 7. The V gene's germline CDR1 is KGHSH and CDR2 LQKENI. The CDR3 spells CASSPVGLAGTGDTQYF. DNA for the CDR3: TGTGCCAGCTCACCAGTGGGACTAGCGGGGACGGGAGATACGCAGTATTTT.

This clone has more than one count but fewer than ten. This chain connects TRBV7-3 to TRBJ1-5, with unresolved D. CDR1 is SGHTA and CDR2 is FQGTGA in the germline V gene. This CDR3 has 13 amino acids. Trimming removed 2 bases from V and 5 bases from J, with 7 bases in between. Written as DNA, the CDR3 is TGTGCCAGCAGCTTAGATCGCGATCAGCCCCAGCATTTT. It specifies CASSLDRDQPQHF.

The rearrangement uses TRBV2 and TRBJ2-3; 7 bases are a match to TRBD2. Germline CDR1 and CDR2: SNHLY and FYNNEI. This CDR3 has 15 amino acids. V dropped 7 bases and J dropped 2; count of bases not matched to a gene: 9. CDR3 region: CASTRLAIFTDTQYF. DNA of the CDR3: TGTGCCAGCACCAGACTAGCCATATTCACAGATACGCAGTATTTT.

The chain recombines TRBV30 with TRBJ2-6, with D possibly being TRBD1 or TRBD2 (5 bases each). This CDR3 has 15 residues. CDR1 is GTSNPN, CDR2 SVGIG, per germline (reference sequence). V was clipped by 7 bases and J by 0 bases, with 13 bases between them. The CDR3: CASPRGASGANVLTF. In nucleotides, the CDR3 is TGTGCCTCCCCTCGGGGCGCCTCTGGGGCCAACGTCCTGACTTTC.